This TCR beta chain was observed in a study of OX40 agonist ivuxolimab in advanced cancers. The table came from immunoSEQ multiplex PCR; TCRdb's copy has only in-frame clones and leaves some out. Of more than 9,000 clones in the sample, just under 80% were seen once. Germline V CDR1 and CDR2: GTSNPN, SVGIG (reference sequence). The CDR3 contains 15 residues. V shed 0 bases and J shed 0 bases, with 9 bases lying between them. The rearrangement links TRBV30 to TRBJ1-5; D is ambiguous. The sequence was collected from an adult with an advanced solid tumor such as melanoma, head and neck, liver or kidney cancer. The specimen was CD4+ or CD8+ T cells sorted from blood, collected in a trial of the OX40 agonist ivuxolimab. CDR3 sequence reads: CAWSVGTLSNQPQHF. Here the CDR3 DNA reads TGTGCCTGGAGTGTGGGTACACTTAGCAATCAGCCCCAGCATTTT.